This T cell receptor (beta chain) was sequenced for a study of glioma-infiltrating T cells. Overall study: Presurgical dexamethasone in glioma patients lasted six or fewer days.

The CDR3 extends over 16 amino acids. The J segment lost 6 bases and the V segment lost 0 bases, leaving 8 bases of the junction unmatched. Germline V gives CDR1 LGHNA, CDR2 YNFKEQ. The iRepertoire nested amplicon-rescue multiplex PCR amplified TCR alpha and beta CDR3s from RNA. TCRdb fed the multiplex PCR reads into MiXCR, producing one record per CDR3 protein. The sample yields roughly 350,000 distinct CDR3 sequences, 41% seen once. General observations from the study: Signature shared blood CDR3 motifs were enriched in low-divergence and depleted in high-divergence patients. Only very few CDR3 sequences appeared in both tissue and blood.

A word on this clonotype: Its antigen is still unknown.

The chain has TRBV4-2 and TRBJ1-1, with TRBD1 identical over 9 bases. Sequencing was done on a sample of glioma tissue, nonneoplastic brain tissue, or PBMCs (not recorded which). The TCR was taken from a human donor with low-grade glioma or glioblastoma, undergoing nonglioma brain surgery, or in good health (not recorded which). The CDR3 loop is CASSQEIGQGFSEAFF. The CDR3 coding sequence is TGTGCCAGCAGCCAAGAAATCGGACAGGGGTTCTCTGAAGCTTTCTTT.